The 8 T cell receptor beta chains reported below all come from one sample, sequenced in a study of identical twins. MiXCR was run by TCRdb on the 5' RACE reads, yielding one entry per CDR3 protein. In the table there are about 890,000 distinct CDR3 sequences, around an eighth of which are singletons. The same data also contributed to another study, on yellow fever vaccine responses in identical twins.

Sequenced sample: PBMCs. The receptors were gathered from a woman younger than 30 in good health.

The chain combines TRBV20-1 with TRBJ1-4; unclear D gene. The V gene lost 3 bases and the J gene lost 4 bases, with 18 bases spanning the gap. Germline V gives CDR1 DFQATT, CDR2 SNEGSKA (reference sequence). CDR3 length: 16 residues. The CDR3 loop is CSARNSGVNDNEKLFF. The CDR3 region has the DNA TGCAGTGCTAGGAACTCCGGGGTCAATGATAATGAAAAACTGTTTTTT.

The J gene is TRBJ2-1, the V gene TRBV5-1; D is possibly TRBD2 (6 bases). The CDR3 is 15 amino acids. CDR1 and CDR2 (germline): SGHRS, YFSETQ. V was trimmed by 0 bases and J by 5 bases, leaving 12 bases between them. The CDR3 is CASSLGGTLNNEQFF. Here the CDR3 DNA reads TGCGCCAGCAGCTTGGGGGGGACTCTAAACAATGAGCAGTTCTTC.

The rearrangement uses TRBV10-3 and TRBJ2-3, with 13 nucleotides matching TRBD2. There are 15 residues in the CDR3. CDR1 is ENHRY and CDR2 is SYGVKD in the germline V gene. V was clipped by 6 bases and J by 3 bases; unmatched bases: 3. CDR3 protein: CAISPGLAGTDTQYF. The CDR3 DNA is TGTGCCATCAGCCCGGGACTAGCGGGAACAGATACGCAGTATTTT.

V and J are TRBV6-5 and TRBJ1-1; 7 nucleotides match TRBD1. This CDR3 region has 15 residues. Germline values: CDR1 MNHEY, CDR2 SVGAGI. V trimming: 3 bases; J trimming: 3 bases; junction bases outside the gene matches: 7. The CDR3 DNA is TGTGCCAGCAGTTATCGACAGGGTGGACACACTGAAGCTTTCTTT. Residues: CASSYRQGGHTEAFF.

The rearrangement links TRBV6-5 to TRBJ2-4, with a tentative D call TRBD2 (6 bases). Germline values: CDR1 MNHEY, CDR2 SVGAGI. Trimming removed 2 bases from V and 0 bases from J, with 26 bases in between. CDR3 length equals 21 residues. CDR3 nucleotides: TGTGCCAGCAGTTACCCCCGGGAGACTCTCATGGGGTTCCTAGCCAAAAACATTCAGTACTTC. Translated, it gives CASSYPRETLMGFLAKNIQYF.

The genes are TRBV28 and TRBJ2-5; D unresolved. Germline CDR1 reads MDHEN; CDR2 reads SYDVKM. V was trimmed by 3 bases and J by 8 bases, leaving 13 bases between them. This CDR3 is 13 amino acids long. In DNA form, the CDR3 reads TGTGCCAGCAGTTTCGGCGGTCTAGGAACCCAGTACTTC. It is translated as CASSFGGLGTQYF. Drawing the rest from reference TRBV28 and TRBJ2-5, the complete variable domain is DVKVTQSSRYLVKRTGEKVFLECVQDMDHENMFWYRQDPGLGLRLIYFSYDVKMKEKGDIPEGYSVSREKKERFSLILESASTNQTSMYLCASSFGGLGTQYFGPGTRLLVL.

There are many counts of this clonotype. Here the CDR3 reads CASSQETGTGELFF. In DNA form, the CDR3 reads TGCGCCAGCAGCCAAGAGACGGGAACCGGGGAGCTGTTTTTT. This chain connects TRBV4-1 to TRBJ2-2; D possibly corresponds to TRBD2 (5 bases). Germline CDR1 and CDR2: MGHRA and YSYEKL. The V gene lost 0 bases and the J gene lost 5 bases, with 7 bases spanning the gap. This CDR3 comprises 14 residues.

This clonotype was seen a few times. The chain links TRBV5-1 to TRBJ2-1, with TRBD2 matching 14 bases. CDR3 size: 17 residues. V dropped 1 base and J dropped 8; count of bases not matched to a gene: 8. The germline gives CDR1 SGHRS, CDR2 YFSETQ. Written as DNA, the CDR3 is TGCGCCAGCAGCTTGTTCTCGCCGACTAGCGGGAGGGATGAGCAGTTCTTC. Amino acid sequence: CASSLFSPTSGRDEQFF.